This is a list of T cell receptor beta chains from one sample in a study of T cells in Graves' hyperthyroidism and ophthalmopathy. TCRdb ran MiXCR on the multiplex PCR reads and lists one entry per CDR3 protein. The sample carries about 250,000 distinct CDR3 sequences, approximately 25% recorded once. The sample taken for sequencing was blood. These receptors all come from a woman between 40 and 50 years old with Graves' ophthalmopathy. CDR3s include the opening cysteine and the closing phenylalanine or tryptophan.

j_gene: TRBJ1-5; v_gene: TRBV7-7; CDR3aa: CASGTRGDSNQPQHF
j_gene: TRBJ2-5; v_gene: TRBV28; CDR3aa: CASSTGYGETQYF
j_gene: TRBJ2-3; v_gene: TRBV7-3; CDR3aa: CASSLSLSGEQYF
j_gene: TRBJ1-5; v_gene: TRBV27; CDR3aa: CASSSVFQETLNSNQPQHF
j_gene: TRBJ2-2; v_gene: TRBV19; CDR3aa: CASKRGGLSTGELFF
j_gene: TRBJ1-1; v_gene: TRBV7-9; CDR3aa: CASSLGGDSEAFF
j_gene: TRBJ2-7; v_gene: TRBV6-2/TRBV6-3; CDR3aa: CASSWGEAHEQYF
j_gene: TRBJ2-7; v_gene: TRBV7-2; CDR3aa: CASSVAISSYEQYF
j_gene: TRBJ2-7; v_gene: TRBV6-5; CDR3aa: CASSFGTHEQYF
j_gene: TRBJ2-4; v_gene: TRBV6-5; CDR3aa: CASSYGGQVLAKNIQYF
j_gene: TRBJ1-1; v_gene: TRBV11-3; CDR3aa: CASSYWTGAYTEAFF
j_gene: TRBJ1-3; v_gene: TRBV12-3/TRBV12-4; CDR3aa: CASRGSVDTIYF
j_gene: TRBJ1-1; v_gene: TRBV4-2; CDR3aa: CASSQIDFRQGNTEAFF
j_gene: TRBJ2-5; v_gene: TRBV27; CDR3aa: CASSFLGTDFGETQYF
j_gene: TRBJ2-2; v_gene: TRBV29-1; CDR3aa: CSVDDVTGELFF
j_gene: TRBJ2-7; v_gene: TRBV6-5; CDR3aa: CASRSVSLYEQYF
j_gene: TRBJ2-5; v_gene: TRBV5-1; CDR3aa: CASSLSGGGIETQYF
j_gene: TRBJ1-2; v_gene: TRBV30; CDR3aa: CAWSVQRYTF
j_gene: TRBJ2-5; v_gene: TRBV28; CDR3aa: CASTQSDREQPPEETQYF
j_gene: TRBJ1-1; v_gene: TRBV29-1; CDR3aa: CSGQPGQGTEAFF
j_gene: TRBJ1-2; v_gene: TRBV20-1; CDR3aa: CSARGERFLAYGYTF
j_gene: TRBJ2-2; v_gene: TRBV12-3/TRBV12-4; CDR3aa: CASSLDRNTGELFF
j_gene: TRBJ2-5; v_gene: TRBV5-1; CDR3aa: CASSLTGAEVETQYF
j_gene: TRBJ2-5; v_gene: TRBV5-6; CDR3aa: CASSEAGLAETQYF
j_gene: TRBJ2-7; v_gene: TRBV28; CDR3aa: CASTGGVMAPYEQYF
j_gene: TRBJ2-7; v_gene: TRBV4-1; CDR3aa: CASSQEDGREQYF
j_gene: TRBJ1-1; v_gene: TRBV30; CDR3aa: CAWMKGARTEAFF
j_gene: TRBJ2-2; v_gene: TRBV12-3/TRBV12-4; CDR3aa: CASSLARGPGELFF
j_gene: TRBJ1-1; v_gene: TRBV20-1; CDR3aa: CSARDFQNTEAFF
j_gene: TRBJ2-2; v_gene: TRBV2; CDR3aa: CASRNRETGELFF
j_gene: TRBJ2-7; v_gene: TRBV28; CDR3aa: CASSLIRGPSSYEQYF
j_gene: TRBJ1-1; v_gene: TRBV12-3/TRBV12-4; CDR3aa: CASRPPTKNTEAFF
j_gene: TRBJ2-1; v_gene: TRBV6-5; CDR3aa: CASSIGTDNEQFF
j_gene: TRBJ2-7; v_gene: TRBV10-3; CDR3aa: CAISESASYEQYF
j_gene: TRBJ2-5; v_gene: TRBV5-8; CDR3aa: CASSFDMGEETQYF
j_gene: TRBJ1-2; v_gene: TRBV30; CDR3aa: CAWNGQGPNGYTF
j_gene: TRBJ2-2; v_gene: TRBV28; CDR3aa: CASEGAGELFF
j_gene: TRBJ2-2; v_gene: TRBV6-2/TRBV6-3; CDR3aa: CASSPKMTSGFPNTGELFF
j_gene: TRBJ2-1; v_gene: TRBV6-5; CDR3aa: CASNRDEYSYNEQFF
j_gene: TRBJ2-2; v_gene: TRBV6-2/TRBV6-3; CDR3aa: CASKPGLDAGELFF
j_gene: TRBJ2-2; v_gene: TRBV5-1; CDR3aa: CASCEGLAGYTGELFF